The 20 T cell receptor beta chains below were found in one sample sequenced in a study of blood T cells in healthy people across ages. Using a J-beta primer mix together with a sample-barcoded 5' primer, a second PCR was run for about 7 to 12 cycles. TCRdb reanalysed the 5' RACE reads using MiXCR and keeps one entry per CDR3 protein. Of roughly 1.5 million distinct CDR3 sequences in the sample, roughly two fifths are singletons; the top ten hold over 3.5%. The sample comprised blood. These receptors all come from a woman aged 18 to 35 in good health.

The table lists this clonotype with a few counts. The J gene is TRBJ2-3, the V gene TRBV20-1; possible D gene TRBD2, 5 bases. The CDR3 is 15 residues long. Germline CDR1 and CDR2: DFQATT and SNEGSKA (reference sequence). Deletions cut 0 bases from V and 2 bases from J, with 12 bases between. CDR3 sequence (DNA): TGCAGTGCTAGAGATTACGGGGAACCCACAGATACGCAGTATTTT. Protein sequence: CSARDYGEPTDTQYF.

This chain connects TRBV6-1 to TRBJ2-7; 10 bases are a match to TRBD2. From germline, CDR1 is MNHNS and CDR2 SASEGT. This CDR3 is 19 amino acids long. Trimming took 6 bases from V and 6 from J; bases not matched to a gene: 23. The CDR3 here is CASRHRPGLARAQLTEQYF. CDR3 nucleotides: TGTGCCAGCAGACACAGACCGGGACTAGCGAGGGCCCAATTGACCGAGCAGTACTTC.

Only a few counts were recorded for this clonotype. The chain is built from TRBV9 and TRBJ1-5; D call uncertain. Trimming removed 3 bases at V and 3 bases at J, with 16 bases between. CDR1 and CDR2 from the germline V gene are SGDLS and YYNGEE. The CDR3 is 16 residues long. This CDR3 is CASSAPRWANNQPQHF. CDR3 DNA: TGTGCCAGCAGCGCCCCGCGGTGGGCTAACAATCAGCCCCAGCATTTT.

This clonotype was found a few times. The rearrangement links TRBV20-1 to TRBJ2-3, with D perhaps matching TRBD2 (5 bases). CDR1 and CDR2 from the germline V gene are DFQATT and SNEGSKA (reference sequence). The CDR3 has 15 amino acids. The V gene lost 5 bases and the J gene lost 1 base, with 16 bases spanning the gap. The CDR3 nucleotides are TGCAGTGCTCAACTAGAACGTTCCCGCACAGATACGCAGTATTTT. Residues: CSAQLERSRTDTQYF.

This clonotype was seen repeatedly, ten times or more. V gene TRBV29-1 combines with J gene TRBJ2-7; possible D gene TRBD1, 6 bases. V lost 7 bases and J 2 bases, leaving 12 bases between the germline ends. The germline V gene encodes CDR1 SQVTM and CDR2 ANQGSEA. The CDR3 runs 12 residues. CDR3 residues: CSAIQGPYEQYF. DNA for the CDR3: TGCAGCGCCATACAGGGACCCTACGAGCAGTACTTC.

The chain joins TRBV7-6 to TRBJ1-5; no clear D gene. Germline V lookup: CDR1 SGHVS, CDR2 FNYEAQ. Trimming removed 5 bases at V and 4 bases at J, with 27 bases between. The CDR3 extends over 19 amino acids. CDR3 residues: CASSQDAPLIPIPNQPQHF. Written as DNA, the CDR3 is TGTGCCAGCAGCCAAGATGCTCCCCTGATTCCTATACCTAATCAGCCCCAGCATTTT.

The rearrangement uses TRBV4-3 and TRBJ2-7, with D perhaps TRBD2 (6 bases). The V end was cut by 4 bases, the J end by 0 bases, with 13 bases between. There are 15 residues in the CDR3. Germline V lookup: CDR1 LGHNA, CDR2 YSLEER. CDR3 amino acids: CASSLLSGFSYEQYF. The CDR3, as DNA: TGCGCCAGCAGCCTTCTTAGCGGCTTCTCCTACGAGCAGTACTTC.

The chain has TRBV7-2 and TRBJ2-2; a weak D match, TRBD1 (6 bases). Germline lookup yields CDR1 SGHTA and CDR2 FQGNSA. The V end was cut by 5 bases, the J end by 3 bases, with 10 bases between. CDR3 length: 14 amino acids. The CDR3 bases are TGTGCCAGCAGCCGAAGGACAGACACCGGGGAGCTGTTTTTT. This translates into CASSRRTDTGELFF.

This rearrangement joins TRBV28 to TRBJ1-1; D is possibly TRBD1 (5 bases). The germline V and J ends were trimmed by 0 bases and 0 bases, with 8 bases remaining between them. The germline V gene encodes CDR1 MDHEN and CDR2 SYDVKM. The CDR3 is 15 amino acids. CDR3 DNA sequence: TGTGCCAGCAGTTTATGGGACACGGTGAACACTGAAGCTTTCTTT. Protein: CASSLWDTVNTEAFF.

The chain links TRBV6-5 to TRBJ2-1; 13 bases agree with TRBD2. Losses at the gene ends were 7 bases for V and 8 bases for J; bases not matched to a gene: 8. The germline V gene encodes CDR1 MNHEY and CDR2 SVGAGI. There are 15 residues in the CDR3. The DNA of the CDR3 is TGTGCCAGCAAGTTGACTAGCGGGGGGAGCTATGAGCAGTTCTTC. Translating gives CASKLTSGGSYEQFF.

The genes are TRBV28 and TRBJ2-1, with D tentatively TRBD2 (5 bases). The CDR3 is 14 amino acids. V dropped 6 bases and J dropped 7 bases, with 16 bases sitting between them. Germline loops: CDR1 MDHEN, CDR2 SYDVKM. The CDR3 region has the DNA TGTGCCAGCAGCACTTGGCTAGCTGTGAATGAGCAGTTCTTC. Amino acids: CASSTWLAVNEQFF. The full variable domain, with the rest looked up from reference TRBV28 and TRBJ2-1, is DVKVTQSSRYLVKRTGEKVFLECVQDMDHENMFWYRQDPGLGLRLIYFSYDVKMKEKGDIPEGYSVSREKKERFSLILESASTNQTSMYLCASSTWLAVNEQFFGPGTRLTVL.

This clonotype was seen a few times. The gene calls are TRBV6-6 and TRBJ1-6; 12 nucleotides align to TRBD1. Looked up from germline, CDR1 is MNHNY and CDR2 is SVGAGI (reference sequence). The ends lost 7 bases at V and 9 bases at J; junction bases unmatched: 1. The CDR3 runs 13 residues. The CDR3 region is CASTGQGASPLHF. CDR3 nucleotide sequence: TGTGCCAGCACGGGACAGGGGGCTTCACCCCTCCACTTT.

This clonotype was detected only a few times. The chain couples TRBV9 to TRBJ2-1; possibly TRBD1 for D (5 bases). Germline CDR1 and CDR2: SGDLS and YYNGEE. This CDR3 contains 13 residues. V lost 0 bases and J 10 bases, leaving 11 bases between the germline ends. The CDR3 DNA follows: TGTGCCAGCAGCGTAGTTCGACAGTCCGAGCAGTTCTTC. Translated, it gives CASSVVRQSEQFF. Full variable domain (rest looked up from reference TRBV9 and TRBJ2-1): DSGVTQTPKHLITATGQRVTLRCSPRSGDLSVYWYQQSLDQGLQFLIQYYNGEERAKGNILERFSAQQFPDLHSELNLSSLELGDSALYFCASSVVRQSEQFFGPGTRLTVL.

This clonotype was counted a few times. The chain combines TRBV20-1 with TRBJ2-3; maybe TRBD2 (5 bases). V was clipped by 5 bases and J by 5 bases, with 17 bases between them. Germline CDR1 reads DFQATT; CDR2 reads SNEGSKA (reference sequence). The CDR3 sequence is 14 residues long. The CDR3 DNA reads as TGCAGTGCTCCGTCCCGACGGGCGGGAGATACGCAGTATTTT. It codes for CSAPSRRAGDTQYF.

The gene calls are TRBV20-1 and TRBJ2-3, with 7 bases lining up with TRBD2. CDR3 length equals 14 residues. Germline values: CDR1 DFQATT, CDR2 SNEGSKA (reference sequence). J was trimmed by 1 base and V by 3 bases; bases with no gene match: 4. For the CDR3, the DNA is TGCAGTGCTAGCGCGGCGGGAGGCACAGATACGCAGTATTTT. It encodes CSASAAGGTDTQYF.

This sequence joins TRBV4-1 and TRBJ1-2, with D unresolved. This CDR3 region has 15 residues. V was clipped by 4 bases and J by 2 bases, with 14 bases between them. Germline V gene sequence: CDR1 MGHRA, CDR2 YSYEKL. CDR3 loop: CASSPTSVGNYGYTF. The DNA of the CDR3 is TGCGCCAGCAGCCCTACCTCGGTAGGAAACTATGGCTACACCTTC.

The genes are TRBV30 and TRBJ1-2; D is unresolved. V lost 3 bases and J lost 4, with 15 bases in between. The CDR3 consists of 14 residues. The V gene's germline CDR1 is GTSNPN and CDR2 SVGIG (reference sequence). As DNA, the CDR3 is TGTGCCTGGAGGGACCGGCCCCGGGGCTATGGCTACACCTTC. Its protein is CAWRDRPRGYGYTF.

The rearrangement uses TRBV10-3 and TRBJ2-3; D is possibly TRBD1 or TRBD2 (6 bases each). The CDR3 runs to 15 residues. Germline loops: CDR1 ENHRY, CDR2 SYGVKD. The V gene lost 0 bases and the J gene lost 2 bases, with 9 bases spanning the gap. The CDR3 spells CAISESGGTTDTQYF. CDR3 in DNA: TGTGCCATCAGTGAGTCAGGGGGGACCACAGATACGCAGTATTTT.

This clonotype was observed at least ten times. The J gene is TRBJ1-2, the V gene TRBV12-3 or TRBV12-4, with TRBD1 matching over 7 bases. The CDR3 contains 14 residues. After removal of 6 bases from V and 1 base from J, the junction contained 5 bases not matched to a gene. CDR3 amino acids: CASSPGQFNYGYTF. CDR3 DNA: TGTGCCAGCAGCCCGGGACAGTTTAACTATGGCTACACCTTC.

The chain carries TRBV27 and TRBJ1-6, with a tentative D call TRBD1 (6 bases). The V end was cut by 3 bases, the J end by 5 bases, with 20 bases between. CDR1 and CDR2 from the germline V gene are MNHEY and SMNVEV (reference sequence). The CDR3 runs 18 residues. The CDR3 is CASSLRGPLQRNNSPLHF. In DNA, the CDR3 is TGTGCCAGCAGTTTGCGGGGGCCCCTCCAACGAAATAATTCACCCCTCCACTTT.